This T cell receptor (beta chain) is drawn from a study of Ad26.COV2.S vaccination and SARS-CoV-2 variants. Whole-study context: Vaccine-arm donor from the placebo-controlled COV1001 Ad26.COV2.S trial. Whole-study results and caveats: The TCR-based breadth and depth measures might underestimate overall T cell responses.

The treatment is: some 20 received Ad26.COV2.S at low or high dose, single or two shots; several received placebo; per-sample allocation not given. The samples were gathered on day 63 after the first injection of vaccine or placebo. The V end was cut by 2 bases, the J end by 3 bases, with 11 bases between. This CDR3 is built from 14 residues. Germline-derived CDR1 and CDR2 are ENHRY and SYGVKD. A word on this clone: Its antigen is not known.

The method was immunoSEQ multiplex PCR; TCRdb's version includes in-frame clones alone and lacks a portion of them. The sample shows around 450,000 clones, 80% to 95% of them seen only once. This clonotype was obtained from a person aged 18-65 years who received the Ad26.COV2.S COVID-19 vaccine or a placebo. The sequencing used peripheral blood, collected in a trial of Ad26.COV2.S vaccine versus placebo. The rearrangement joins TRBV10-3 to TRBJ2-7; D call uncertain. The CDR3 sequence: CAISEPPEFYEQYF. The CDR3 bases are TGTGCCATCAGTGAGCCCCCCGAGTTCTACGAGCAGTACTTC.